This T cell receptor beta chain was captured in a study of blood T cells in healthy people across ages. General observations from the study: Unsorted PBMCs blocked a conclusive comparison of naive and antigen-experienced cells. Measured against age, TCR beta diversity per million T cells decreased in a roughly linear manner.

PCR was performed a second time for about 7 to 12 cycles using a sample-barcoded 5' primer and a J-beta primer mix. With 12 random nucleotides, a template-switch adaptor tagged each individual cDNA molecule. From the 5' RACE reads, TCRdb called clonotypes with MiXCR, one entry per CDR3 protein. The table shows roughly 1.4 million distinct CDR3 sequences, with roughly 64% occurring only once. A remark on this clonotype: Its cognate antigen is unknown.

The draw of peripheral blood yielded roughly 9.1 milliliters from each donor. The source material was blood. The clonotype was recovered from a man younger than 30 in good health.

The CDR3, as DNA: TGTGCCAGCACTGACAGGGGAGCTGGCTATGGCTACACCTTC. Its protein is CASTDRGAGYGYTF. The V call is TRBV12-3 or TRBV12-4, the J call TRBJ1-2, with TRBD1 matching over 8 bases. V dropped 7 bases and J dropped 4; count of bases not matched to a gene: 8. CDR3 length: 14 amino acids.